The clone carrying this T cell receptor (beta chain) occurred once. These data originate in a study of T cell changes during pregnancy in multiple sclerosis. CDR1 and CDR2 from the germline V gene are SEHNR and FQNEAQ (reference sequence). The CDR3 length is 14 residues. V gave up 5 bases and J gave up 0 bases, with 7 bases separating them. Using immunoSEQ multiplex PCR, the repertoire was profiled, and TCRdb retains in-frame clones only, with some absent. The sample lists some 46,000 clones, around 92% seen once, with 1% to 1.5% in the top ten. Sequenced sample: peripheral blood. The receptor was derived from a female donor with multiple sclerosis, enrolled in a pregnancy study. The V and J genes are TRBV7-9 and TRBJ2-2, with D perhaps matching TRBD1 or TRBD2 (5 bases each). As DNA, the CDR3 is TGTGCCAGCAGCCGGGGACCGAACACCGGGGAGCTGTTTTTT. It specifies CASSRGPNTGELFF.